This T cell receptor beta chain was sequenced for a study of cytomegalovirus exposure and HLA in healthy donors. The CDR3 length is 15 residues. From germline, CDR1 is MGHRA and CDR2 YSYEKL. Trimming removed 1 base at V and 4 bases at J, with 13 bases between. Points on this clone: The antigen is not known.

Study-level results: When analyzed later, the rates of TCR association showed variation by HLA locus, with DRB1 the most and HLA-C the fewest. HLA alleles showed associations with approximately 15,000 TCR beta sequences in a later analysis, at a 0.05 false discovery rate.

It was with 60 Vbeta and 13 Jbeta primers that the PCR ran. Libraries were prepared by immunoSEQ multiplex PCR; TCRdb keeps only in-frame clonotypes and omits some of them. The table shows some 130,000 clones, with around 73% occurring only once. The rearrangement joins TRBV4-1 to TRBJ2-5; a weak D match, TRBD2 (5 bases). The clonotype comes from a female donor in good health and CMV-seronegative. Sequenced material: PBMCs. CDR3 sequence (DNA): TGCGCCAGCAGCCAAGCATCCGGGATCACAGAGACCCAGTACTTC. Its translation is CASSQASGITETQYF.